This TCR beta chain was profiled in a study of blood T cell repertoires in COVID-19. At the level of the study: PBMCs, B-cell-depleted T cells, or T cells provided the cDNA or gDNA that made up the material.

Trimming took 0 bases from V and 3 from J, leaving 10 bases between them. The CDR3 runs to 15 residues. Germline CDR1 and CDR2: SGDLS and YYNGEE. In the authors' workflow: Amplifying reference gene primers gave estimates of nucleated cell counts. Only in-frame clones appear in the TCRdb table, and some are missing; sequencing was by immunoSEQ multiplex PCR. V, J and clone size are taken as reported in that table, and D and trimming were inferred from the DNA itself. The sample lists under 200,000 clones, over 75% occurring once. This chain uses TRBV9 with TRBJ2-1; possible D gene TRBD1, 6 bases. What was sequenced was peripheral blood. The source of this sequence is a man between 65 and 85 years old with active or convalescent COVID-19. In nucleotides, the CDR3 is TGTGCCAGCAGCGTAGAGGGGGATCACTACAATGAGCAGTTCTTC. It encodes CASSVEGDHYNEQFF.